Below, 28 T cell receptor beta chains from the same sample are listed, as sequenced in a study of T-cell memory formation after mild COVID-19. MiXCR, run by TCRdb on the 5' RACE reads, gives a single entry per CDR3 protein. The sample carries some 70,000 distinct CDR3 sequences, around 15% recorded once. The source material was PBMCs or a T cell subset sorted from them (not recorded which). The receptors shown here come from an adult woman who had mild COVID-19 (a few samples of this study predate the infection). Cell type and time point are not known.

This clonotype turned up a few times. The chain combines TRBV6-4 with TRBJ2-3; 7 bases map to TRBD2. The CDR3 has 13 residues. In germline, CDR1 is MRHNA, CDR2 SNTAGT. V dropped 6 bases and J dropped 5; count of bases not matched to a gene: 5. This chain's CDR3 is CASSEREQDTQYF. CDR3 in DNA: TGTGCCAGCAGCGAGCGGGAACAAGATACGCAGTATTTT.

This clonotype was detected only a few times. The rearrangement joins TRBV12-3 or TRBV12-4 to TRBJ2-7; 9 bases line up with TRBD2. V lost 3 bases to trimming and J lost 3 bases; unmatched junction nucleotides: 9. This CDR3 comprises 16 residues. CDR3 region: CASSFEGGGASYEQYF. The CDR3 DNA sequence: TGTGCCAGCAGTTTTGAGGGCGGGGGGGCCAGCTACGAGCAGTACTTC.

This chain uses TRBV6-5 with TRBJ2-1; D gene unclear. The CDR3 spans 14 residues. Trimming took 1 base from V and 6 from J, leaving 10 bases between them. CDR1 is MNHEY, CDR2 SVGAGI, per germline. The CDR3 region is CASSYFTRSNEQFF. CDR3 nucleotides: TGTGCCAGCAGTTACTTCACGAGGTCCAATGAGCAGTTCTTC.

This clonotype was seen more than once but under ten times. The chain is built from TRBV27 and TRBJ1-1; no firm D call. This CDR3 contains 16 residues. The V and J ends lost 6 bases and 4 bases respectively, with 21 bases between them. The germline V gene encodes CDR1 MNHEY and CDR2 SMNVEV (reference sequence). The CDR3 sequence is CASSPVAGPVGTEAFF. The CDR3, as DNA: TGTGCCAGCAGCCCTGTTGCAGGCCCAGTGGGCACTGAAGCTTTCTTT.

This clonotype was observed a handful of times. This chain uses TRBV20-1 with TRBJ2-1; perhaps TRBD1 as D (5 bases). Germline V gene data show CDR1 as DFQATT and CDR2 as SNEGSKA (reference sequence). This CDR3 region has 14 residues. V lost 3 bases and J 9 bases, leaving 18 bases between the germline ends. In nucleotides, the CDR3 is TGCAGTGCTAGGACCGGAAGGGGTCCCAGTGAGCAGTTCTTC. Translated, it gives CSARTGRGPSEQFF.

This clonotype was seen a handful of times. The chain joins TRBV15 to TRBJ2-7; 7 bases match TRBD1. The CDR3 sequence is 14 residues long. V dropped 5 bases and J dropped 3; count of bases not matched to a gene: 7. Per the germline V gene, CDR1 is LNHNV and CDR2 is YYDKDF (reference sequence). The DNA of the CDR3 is TGTGCCACCAGCGAGAGAGGGGGCGACTACGAGCAGTACTTC. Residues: CATSERGGDYEQYF.

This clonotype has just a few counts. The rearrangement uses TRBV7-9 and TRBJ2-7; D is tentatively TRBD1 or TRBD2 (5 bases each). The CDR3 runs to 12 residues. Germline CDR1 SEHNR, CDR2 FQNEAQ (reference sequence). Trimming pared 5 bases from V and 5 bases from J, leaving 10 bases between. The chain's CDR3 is CASSDGTDEQYF. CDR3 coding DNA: TGTGCCAGCAGCGACGGGACCGACGAGCAGTACTTC.

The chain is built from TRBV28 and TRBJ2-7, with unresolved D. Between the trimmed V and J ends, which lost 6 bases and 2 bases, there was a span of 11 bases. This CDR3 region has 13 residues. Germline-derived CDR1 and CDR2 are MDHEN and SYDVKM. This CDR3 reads CASRAEYPYEQYF. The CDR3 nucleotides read TGTGCCAGCAGGGCAGAGTACCCCTACGAGCAGTACTTC.

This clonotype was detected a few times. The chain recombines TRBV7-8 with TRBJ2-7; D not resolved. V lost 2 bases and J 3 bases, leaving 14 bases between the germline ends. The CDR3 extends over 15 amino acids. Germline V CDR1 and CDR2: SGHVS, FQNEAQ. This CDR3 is CASSLRVVGSYEQYF. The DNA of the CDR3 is TGTGCCAGCAGCTTAAGGGTTGTGGGAAGCTACGAGCAGTACTTC.

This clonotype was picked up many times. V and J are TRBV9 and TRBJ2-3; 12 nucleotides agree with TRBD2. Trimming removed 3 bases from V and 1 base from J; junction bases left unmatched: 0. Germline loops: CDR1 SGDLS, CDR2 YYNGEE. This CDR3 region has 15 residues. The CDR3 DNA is TGTGCCAGCAGCGGGACTAGCGGGGGCACAGATACGCAGTATTTT. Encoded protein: CASSGTSGGTDTQYF.

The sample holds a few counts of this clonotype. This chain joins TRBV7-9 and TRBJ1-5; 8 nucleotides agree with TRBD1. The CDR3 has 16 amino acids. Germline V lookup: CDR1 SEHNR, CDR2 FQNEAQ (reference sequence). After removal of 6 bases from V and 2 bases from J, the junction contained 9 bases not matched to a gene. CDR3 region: CASSLGQGPGNQPQHF. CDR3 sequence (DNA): TGTGCCAGCAGTCTAGGACAGGGACCGGGCAATCAGCCCCAGCATTTT.

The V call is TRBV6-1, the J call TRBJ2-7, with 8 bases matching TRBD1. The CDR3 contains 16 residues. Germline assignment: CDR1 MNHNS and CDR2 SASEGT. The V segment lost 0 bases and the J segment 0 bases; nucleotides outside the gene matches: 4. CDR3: CASSEAAGQASYEQYF. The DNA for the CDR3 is TGTGCCAGCAGTGAAGCGGCGGGACAGGCCTCCTACGAGCAGTACTTC.

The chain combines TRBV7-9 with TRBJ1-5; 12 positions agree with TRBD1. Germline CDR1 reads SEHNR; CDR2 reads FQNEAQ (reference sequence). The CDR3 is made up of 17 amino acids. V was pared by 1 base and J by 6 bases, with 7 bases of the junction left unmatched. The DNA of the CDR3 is TGTGCCAGCAGCTTAGTGATCGGGACAGGGGGCCCTCAGCCCCAGCATTTT. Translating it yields CASSLVIGTGGPQPQHF. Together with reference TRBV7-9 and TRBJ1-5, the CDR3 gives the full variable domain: DTGVSQNPRHKITKRGQNVTFRCDPISEHNRLYWYRQTLGQGPEFLTYFQNEAQLEKSRLLSDRFSAERPKGSFSTLEIQRTEQGDSAMYLCASSLVIGTGGPQPQHFGDGTRLSIL.

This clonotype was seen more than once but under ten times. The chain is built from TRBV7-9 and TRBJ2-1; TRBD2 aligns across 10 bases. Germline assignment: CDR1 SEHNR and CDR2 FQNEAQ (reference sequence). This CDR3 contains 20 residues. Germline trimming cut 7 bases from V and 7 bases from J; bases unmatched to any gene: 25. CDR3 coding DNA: TGTGCCAGCACCCTAGATGGGGAACTAGCGGGACGGAGGACGTGGAATGAGCAGTTCTTC. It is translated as CASTLDGELAGRRTWNEQFF.

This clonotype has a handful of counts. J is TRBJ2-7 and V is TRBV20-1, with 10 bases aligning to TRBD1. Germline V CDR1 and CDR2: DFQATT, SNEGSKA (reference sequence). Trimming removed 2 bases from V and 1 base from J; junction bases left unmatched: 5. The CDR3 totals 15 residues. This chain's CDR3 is CSARHGQGESYEQYF. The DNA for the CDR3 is TGCAGTGCTAGACACGGACAGGGGGAATCCTACGAGCAGTACTTC.

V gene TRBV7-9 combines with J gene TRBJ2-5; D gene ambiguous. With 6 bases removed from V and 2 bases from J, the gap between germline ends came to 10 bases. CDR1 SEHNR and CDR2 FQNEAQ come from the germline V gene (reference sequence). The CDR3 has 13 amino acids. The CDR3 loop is CASRDGGQETQYF. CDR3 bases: TGTGCCAGCAGAGATGGCGGACAAGAGACCCAGTACTTC.

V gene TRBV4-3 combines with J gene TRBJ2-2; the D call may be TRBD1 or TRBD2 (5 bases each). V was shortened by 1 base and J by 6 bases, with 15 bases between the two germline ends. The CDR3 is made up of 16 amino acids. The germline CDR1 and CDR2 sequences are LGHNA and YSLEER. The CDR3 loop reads CASSQGTGTRAGELFF. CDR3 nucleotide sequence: TGCGCCAGCAGCCAAGGGACGGGGACCAGGGCCGGGGAGCTGTTTTTT.

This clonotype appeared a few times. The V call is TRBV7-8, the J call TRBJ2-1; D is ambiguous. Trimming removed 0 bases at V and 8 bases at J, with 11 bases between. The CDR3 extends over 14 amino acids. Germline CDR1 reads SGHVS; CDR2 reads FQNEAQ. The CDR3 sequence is CASSLAGWVYEQFF. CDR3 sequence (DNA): TGTGCCAGCAGCTTAGCAGGATGGGTCTATGAGCAGTTCTTC.

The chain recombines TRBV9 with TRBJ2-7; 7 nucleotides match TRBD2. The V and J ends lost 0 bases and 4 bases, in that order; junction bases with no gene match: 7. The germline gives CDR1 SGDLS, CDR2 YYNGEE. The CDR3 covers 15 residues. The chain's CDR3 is CASSVGGGTIYEQYF. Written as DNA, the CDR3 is TGTGCCAGCAGCGTAGGGGGAGGGACGATATACGAGCAGTACTTC.

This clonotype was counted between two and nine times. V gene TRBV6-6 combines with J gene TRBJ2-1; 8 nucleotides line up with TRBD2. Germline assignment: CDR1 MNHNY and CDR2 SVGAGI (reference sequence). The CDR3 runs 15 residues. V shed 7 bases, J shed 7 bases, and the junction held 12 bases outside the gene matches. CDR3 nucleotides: TGTGCCAGCACCTTAGCGGGGTCGGGGGGGAATGAGCAGTTCTTC. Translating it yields CASTLAGSGGNEQFF.

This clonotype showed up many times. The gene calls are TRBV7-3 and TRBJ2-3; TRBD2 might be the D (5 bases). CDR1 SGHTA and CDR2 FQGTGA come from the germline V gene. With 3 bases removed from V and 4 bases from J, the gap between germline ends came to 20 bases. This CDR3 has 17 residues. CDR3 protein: CASSFLRAVKEADTQYF. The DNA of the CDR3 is TGTGCCAGCAGCTTCTTAAGGGCAGTGAAGGAGGCAGATACGCAGTATTTT.

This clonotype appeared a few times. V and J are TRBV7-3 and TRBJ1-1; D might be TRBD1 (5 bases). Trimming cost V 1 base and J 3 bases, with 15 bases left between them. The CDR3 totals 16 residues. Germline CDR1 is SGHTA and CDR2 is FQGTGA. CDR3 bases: TGTGCCAGCAGCTTAAAAGGGCAGGGTATGGACACTGAAGCTTTCTTT. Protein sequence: CASSLKGQGMDTEAFF.

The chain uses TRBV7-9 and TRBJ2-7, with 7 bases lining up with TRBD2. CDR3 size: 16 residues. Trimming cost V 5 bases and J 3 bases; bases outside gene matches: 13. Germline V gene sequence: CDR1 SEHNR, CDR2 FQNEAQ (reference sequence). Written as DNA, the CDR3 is TGTGCCAGCAGCGAAAGGCCGGGACTATCGGGCTACGAGCAGTACTTC. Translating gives CASSERPGLSGYEQYF.

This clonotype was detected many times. This chain's CDR3 is CASTLGLQGSQPQHF. The CDR3 DNA reads as TGTGCCAGCACCTTAGGATTGCAGGGGAGTCAGCCCCAGCATTTT. The rearrangement uses TRBV28 and TRBJ1-5, with TRBD1 as a possible D gene (6 bases). The CDR3 runs to 15 residues. CDR1 MDHEN and CDR2 SYDVKM come from the germline V gene. Deletions cut 7 bases from V and 6 bases from J, with 19 bases between.

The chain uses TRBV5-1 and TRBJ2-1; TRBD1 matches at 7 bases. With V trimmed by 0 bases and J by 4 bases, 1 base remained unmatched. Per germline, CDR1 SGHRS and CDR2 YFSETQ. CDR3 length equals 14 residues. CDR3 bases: TGCGCCAGCAGCTTGGGGGACAGTTACAATGAGCAGTTCTTC. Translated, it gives CASSLGDSYNEQFF.

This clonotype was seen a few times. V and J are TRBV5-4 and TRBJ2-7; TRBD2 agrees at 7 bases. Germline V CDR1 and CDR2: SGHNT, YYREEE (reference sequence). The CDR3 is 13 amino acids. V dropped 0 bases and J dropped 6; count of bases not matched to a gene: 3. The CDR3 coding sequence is TGTGCCAGCAGCTTGGGGGACTATCGCGAGCAGTACTTC. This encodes CASSLGDYREQYF.

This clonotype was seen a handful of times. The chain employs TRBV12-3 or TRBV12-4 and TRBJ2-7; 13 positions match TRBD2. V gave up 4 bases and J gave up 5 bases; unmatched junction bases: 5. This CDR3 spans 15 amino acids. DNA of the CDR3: TGTGCCAGCAGTTCCGGACTAGCGGGAGCGGACGAGCAGTACTTC. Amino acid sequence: CASSSGLAGADEQYF.

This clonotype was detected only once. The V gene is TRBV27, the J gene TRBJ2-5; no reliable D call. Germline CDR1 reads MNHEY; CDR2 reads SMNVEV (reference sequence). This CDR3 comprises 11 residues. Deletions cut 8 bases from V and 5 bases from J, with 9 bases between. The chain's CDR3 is CASGRLETQYF. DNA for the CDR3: TGTGCCAGCGGGCGATTGGAGACCCAGTACTTC.